These 32 T cell receptor beta chains were all obtained from the same sample, sequenced in a study of T cells in Graves' hyperthyroidism and ophthalmopathy. Amplification yielded TCR beta CDR3 regions, with RNA transcripts as the source. Carried out on the TCR CDR3, a first-round RT-PCR used the HTBI primer set. TCRdb processed the multiplex PCR reads anew with MiXCR; each CDR3 protein has one entry. The table has a few hundred thousand distinct CDR3 sequences, 35% to 55% seen once. The sample comprised peripheral blood or thyroid tissue (not recorded which). The receptors derive from a woman between 18 and 29 years old with Graves' hyperthyroidism.

This clonotype was counted ten times or more. The chain carries TRBV29-1 and TRBJ1-1; 7 bases align to TRBD1. The CDR3 spans 12 residues. Per the germline V gene, CDR1 is SQVTM and CDR2 is ANQGSEA. The trim removed 7 bases at V and 10 bases at J, leaving 12 bases unmatched. The chain's CDR3 is CSAEWGRGRAFF. The DNA of the CDR3 is TGCAGCGCCGAATGGGGGAGGGGGCGAGCTTTCTTT.

In its sample, this clonotype was seen a few times. The CDR3 sequence is CASSPTGYGYTF. CDR3 sequence (DNA): TGTGCCAGCAGCCCGACAGGATATGGCTACACCTTC. The chain couples TRBV14 to TRBJ1-2; TRBD1 might be the D (6 bases). Deletions cut 4 bases from V and 5 bases from J, with 8 bases between. CDR1 is SGHDN, CDR2 FVKESK, per germline. This CDR3 spans 12 amino acids.

The chain couples TRBV15 to TRBJ2-6; TRBD1 aligns across 7 bases. The CDR3 length is 16 residues. CDR1 is LNHNV, CDR2 YYDKDF, per germline (reference sequence). With V trimmed by 5 bases and J by 2 bases, 6 bases remained unmatched. CDR3 coding DNA: TGTGCCACCAGCCAAAGACAGGGTACTGGGGCCAACGTCCTGACTTTC. Its protein is CATSQRQGTGANVLTF.

The rearrangement joins TRBV29-1 to TRBJ2-7; 9 bases match TRBD2. The ends lost 6 bases at V and 4 bases at J; junction bases unmatched: 7. The CDR3 runs 13 residues. Germline CDR1 reads SQVTM; CDR2 reads ANQGSEA. CDR3 sequence (DNA): TGCAGCGTGCTCCTAGCGGGGACTTACGAGCAGTACTTC. Protein: CSVLLAGTYEQYF.

In its sample, this clonotype was seen many times. This rearrangement joins TRBV24-1 to TRBJ2-5; 7 nucleotides align to TRBD1. There are 15 residues in the CDR3. Unmatched junction bases numbered 7, after V lost 3 bases and J lost 4 bases. Looked up from germline, CDR1 is KGHDR and CDR2 is SFDVKD. The CDR3 region has the DNA TGTGCCACCAGTGATAGACAGGGAGTAGGAGAGACCCAGTACTTC. Translated: CATSDRQGVGETQYF.

Only a few counts were recorded for this clonotype. Here the CDR3 reads CASSVALGWETQYF. DNA for the CDR3: TGTGCCAGCAGCGTAGCCCTAGGTTGGGAGACCCAGTACTTC. The rearrangement joins TRBV9 to TRBJ2-5; D gene uncertain. Trimming removed 0 bases from V and 5 bases from J, with 11 bases in between. The CDR3 has 14 amino acids. Germline-derived CDR1 and CDR2 are SGDLS and YYNGEE.

This clonotype has at least ten counts. J is TRBJ2-7 and V is TRBV7-2; TRBD1 matches 7 bases. The CDR3 is 16 amino acids. V trimming: 5 bases; J trimming: 0 bases; junction bases outside the gene matches: 10. Germline lookup yields CDR1 SGHTA and CDR2 FQGNSA. CDR3 bases: TGTGCCAGCAGCCCCATGGCAGGGGGTGCCTCCTACGAGCAGTACTTC. Translated: CASSPMAGGASYEQYF.

This clonotype came up once. The chain recombines TRBV24-1 with TRBJ2-7; weak D call: TRBD2 (6 bases). Germline V lookup: CDR1 KGHDR, CDR2 SFDVKD. V was shortened by 4 bases and J by 2 bases, with 14 bases between the two germline ends. CDR3 length: 15 amino acids. CDR3 nucleotide sequence: TGTGCCACCAGTGACGAGTACGGGGGAACCTACGAGCAGTACTTC. It encodes CATSDEYGGTYEQYF.

This clonotype was recorded at least ten times. V gene TRBV7-9 combines with J gene TRBJ1-2, with D maybe TRBD1 (6 bases). V was shortened by 2 bases and J by 7 bases, with 8 bases between the two germline ends. The CDR3 has 12 amino acids. Germline loops: CDR1 SEHNR, CDR2 FQNEAQ (reference sequence). The CDR3 protein is CASSLTGTGYTF. The CDR3 region has the DNA TGTGCCAGCAGCTTAACAGGGACTGGCTACACCTTC.

V usage is TRBV25-1 and J usage is TRBJ2-7, with TRBD1 matching 9 bases. This CDR3 has 13 amino acids. Trimming took 8 bases from V and 5 from J; bases not matched to a gene: 7. Per the germline V gene, CDR1 is MGHDK and CDR2 is SYGVNS. CDR3 in amino acids: CASGWGQGNEQYF. CDR3 nucleotide sequence: TGTGCCAGCGGTTGGGGACAGGGTAACGAGCAGTACTTC.

The chain carries TRBV7-9 and TRBJ2-6; D is possibly TRBD1 (6 bases). CDR3 length equals 13 residues. V was pared by 1 base and J by 12 bases, with 10 bases between. Germline loops: CDR1 SEHNR, CDR2 FQNEAQ (reference sequence). The CDR3 region has the DNA TGTGCCAGCAGCTTAGACAGGGTAATCGTCCTGACTTTC. Protein product: CASSLDRVIVLTF.

This clonotype was counted ten times or more. The chain is built from TRBV7-8 and TRBJ2-7; 8 bases align to TRBD1. V dropped 5 bases and J dropped 0; count of bases not matched to a gene: 3. CDR3 length: 14 amino acids. Germline V gives CDR1 SGHVS, CDR2 FQNEAQ. The CDR3 DNA is TGTGCCAGCAGCGTCGACAGGGGCTCCTACGAGCAGTACTTC. It yields the protein CASSVDRGSYEQYF.

This clonotype was seen more than once but under ten times. The chain joins TRBV10-3 to TRBJ2-7; tentatively, D is TRBD1 or TRBD2 (5 bases each). Germline V gene lookup returns CDR1 ENHRY and CDR2 SYGVKD. CDR3 length: 13 residues. The V end lost 11 bases, the J end lost 7 bases, and 21 bases lay between the germline ends. The chain's CDR3 is CASCPDPGREQYF. As DNA, the CDR3 is TGTGCCTCGTGCCCGGATCCGGGGCGGGAGCAGTACTTC.

The chain's CDR3 is CASSLASGTETQYF. As DNA, the CDR3 is TGTGCCAGCAGCTTAGCGAGCGGGACCGAGACCCAGTACTTC. The chain is built from TRBV7-2 and TRBJ2-5; TRBD2 matches at 7 bases. This CDR3 is built from 14 residues. With 0 bases clipped from V and 5 bases from J, the junction kept 3 bases outside the gene matches. Germline values: CDR1 SGHTA, CDR2 FQGNSA.

J is TRBJ1-5 and V is TRBV9; D not certain. CDR3 length: 15 residues. V dropped 0 bases and J dropped 1 base, with 8 bases sitting between them. Germline-derived CDR1 and CDR2 are SGDLS and YYNGEE. CDR3 coding DNA: TGTGCCAGCAGCGTAGCCGGGGTGAGCAATCAGCCCCAGCATTTT. Translation gives CASSVAGVSNQPQHF.

This clonotype was observed many times. The V gene is TRBV20-1, the J gene TRBJ2-5; D gene ambiguous. The CDR3 runs 12 residues. Germline CDR1 reads DFQATT; CDR2 reads SNEGSKA (reference sequence). V was clipped by 2 bases and J by 3 bases, with 7 bases between them. The CDR3 loop reads CSARQPEETQYF. As DNA, the CDR3 is TGCAGTGCTAGACAACCCGAAGAGACCCAGTACTTC.

The chain couples TRBV6-1 to TRBJ2-7; D remains ambiguous. Trimming cost V 6 bases and J 2 bases, with 8 bases left between them. Per germline, CDR1 MNHNS and CDR2 SASEGT. The CDR3 length is 12 residues. The CDR3 sequence is CASSSQPYEQYF. The CDR3 DNA reads as TGTGCCAGCAGCTCCCAACCCTACGAGCAGTACTTC.

In this sample, this clonotype turned up a few times. The V gene is TRBV7-9, the J gene TRBJ1-4, with TRBD1 identical over 9 bases. CDR3 size: 14 residues. Germline CDR1 SEHNR, CDR2 FQNEAQ (reference sequence). J was trimmed by 8 bases and V by 4 bases; bases with no gene match: 5. In DNA form, the CDR3 reads TGTGCCAGCAGCTACCGCGGGACAGGGGAAAAACTGTTTTTT. Translating gives CASSYRGTGEKLFF.

In this sample, this clonotype turned up once. Given a much more abundant clone one base away, this may be a read error. This sequence joins TRBV5-1 and TRBJ2-7; D call uncertain. Trimming pared 0 bases from V and 5 bases from J, leaving 12 bases between. CDR3 size: 14 residues. CDR1 is SGHRS and CDR2 is YFSETQ in the germline V gene. This CDR3 is CASSLGRRGDEQYF. The CDR3 DNA reads as TGCGCCAGCAGCTTGGGACGGCGAGGAGACGAGCAGTACTTC.

This clonotype was observed once. The V call is TRBV7-2, the J call TRBJ2-7; no reliable D call. V gave up 4 bases and J gave up 0 bases, with 10 bases separating them. CDR1 SGHTA and CDR2 FQGNSA come from the germline V gene. This CDR3 has 14 amino acids. The DNA for the CDR3 is TGTGCCAGCAGCTACCCGGACGGCTCCTACGAGCAGTACTTC. Its translation: CASSYPDGSYEQYF.

The chain links TRBV19 to TRBJ2-7, with 9 positions matching TRBD2. This CDR3 comprises 17 residues. V gave up 9 bases and J gave up 2 bases; unmatched junction bases: 17. CDR1 is LNHDA, CDR2 SQIVND, per germline (reference sequence). The CDR3, as DNA: TGTGCCAGCAGTCGCCCAAGAGATCTAGCGGGGACCTACGAGCAGTACTTC. Translation: CASSRPRDLAGTYEQYF.

The genes are TRBV10-1 and TRBJ2-7; TRBD2 matches 9 bases. Germline V gene data show CDR1 as WNHNN and CDR2 as SYGVQD (reference sequence). V shed 4 bases and J 3 bases; nucleotides not matched to a gene: 4. This CDR3 contains 14 residues. In nucleotides, the CDR3 is TGCGCCAGCAGTGCCAGCGGGAGGAGCTACGAGCAGTACTTC. Amino acid sequence: CASSASGRSYEQYF.

The chain has TRBV15 and TRBJ1-5, with D possibly being TRBD1 (5 bases). The germline CDR1 and CDR2 sequences are LNHNV and YYDKDF (reference sequence). The ends were cut back, 5 bases at V and 3 bases at J, with 11 bases in the middle. CDR3 length: 14 residues. The CDR3, as DNA: TGTGCCACCAGCTTGAATGGGGCCAATCAGCCCCAGCATTTT. It codes for CATSLNGANQPQHF.

Comments on this clonotype: Germline is not matched at one junction end, which may reflect a read error. The rearrangement links TRBV5-1 to TRBJ2-7; 7 positions agree with TRBD1. Germline CDR1 and CDR2: SGHRS and YFSETQ. The CDR3 is made up of 12 amino acids. The CDR3 spells CASSLDQGELYF. The DNA of the CDR3 is TGCGCCAGCAGCTTGGACCAGGGGGAGCTGTACTTC.

This clonotype occurred many times. The chain joins TRBV15 to TRBJ2-7; 12 bases are a match to TRBD2. The CDR3 loop spans 15 amino acids. V shed 0 bases, J shed 6 bases, and the junction held 3 bases outside the gene matches. Germline V gene lookup returns CDR1 LNHNV and CDR2 YYDKDF (reference sequence). The CDR3 protein is CATSRDLAGGGEQYF. The CDR3 DNA reads as TGTGCCACCAGCAGAGACCTAGCGGGAGGGGGCGAGCAGTACTTC.

The chain joins TRBV10-3 to TRBJ1-5; the D gene is possibly TRBD1 (5 bases). There are 12 residues in the CDR3. Per the germline V gene, CDR1 is ENHRY and CDR2 is SYGVKD. Trimming shortened V by 7 bases and J by 12 bases, and 16 bases separated the two germline ends. CDR3 residues: CAITDGGDLQHF. DNA for the CDR3: TGTGCCATCACCGACGGCGGGGACCTCCAGCATTTT.

In its sample, this clonotype was seen many times. The CDR3: CASSTIQGDYGYTF. The CDR3 DNA reads as TGTGCCAGCAGCACGATCCAGGGAGACTATGGCTACACCTTC. This chain joins TRBV7-8 and TRBJ1-2, with D perhaps TRBD1 (5 bases). The V end was cut by 5 bases, the J end by 3 bases, with 13 bases between. Germline lookup yields CDR1 SGHVS and CDR2 FQNEAQ. The CDR3 has 14 amino acids.

In its sample, this clonotype was seen a few times. The chain joins TRBV2 to TRBJ1-1; D is ambiguous. Germline assignment: CDR1 SNHLY and CDR2 FYNNEI. The V and J ends lost 3 bases and 4 bases respectively, with 18 bases between them. This CDR3 comprises 16 residues. CDR3 nucleotide sequence: TGTGCCAGCAGTGATCTCGTGCGGGCGGATGTCACTGAAGCTTTCTTT. Translated, it gives CASSDLVRADVTEAFF.

V and J are TRBV2 and TRBJ1-1, with TRBD1 matching over 11 bases. This CDR3 is 13 amino acids long. Germline CDR1 SNHLY, CDR2 FYNNEI. V shed 7 bases, J shed 5 bases, and the junction held 3 bases outside the gene matches. CDR3 protein: CASMDRGRTEAFF. DNA of the CDR3: TGTGCCAGCATGGACAGGGGGCGAACTGAAGCTTTCTTT.

This clonotype was seen many times. The V gene is TRBV29-1, the J gene TRBJ2-7; D not certain. Looked up from germline, CDR1 is SQVTM and CDR2 is ANQGSEA. This CDR3 is 12 amino acids long. Trimming shortened V by 1 base and J by 7 bases, and 11 bases separated the two germline ends. CDR3 protein: CSVEVPEREQYF. CDR3 coding DNA: TGCAGCGTTGAAGTCCCGGAGCGAGAGCAGTACTTC.

V usage is TRBV2 and J usage is TRBJ1-2; TRBD1 matches 9 bases. With 6 bases clipped from V and 0 bases from J, the junction kept 8 bases outside the gene matches. Germline V gene sequence: CDR1 SNHLY, CDR2 FYNNEI. The CDR3 runs 16 residues. The CDR3 nucleotides are TGTGCCAGCAGCTCGGACAGGGGTAAAGCTAACTATGGCTACACCTTC. It specifies CASSSDRGKANYGYTF.

This clonotype was seen only a few times. The genes are TRBV7-9 and TRBJ2-5, with D perhaps matching TRBD1 (5 bases). The DNA matches TRBJ2-7 better at its end, which makes the J call doubtful. This CDR3 has 14 residues. CDR1 is SEHNR and CDR2 is FQNEAQ in the germline V gene (reference sequence). The DNA for the CDR3 is TGTGCCAGCAGCCTCGAGCTAAGGGGCTACGAGCAGTACTTC. This translates into CASSLELRGYEQYF.